This passage covers 6 T cell receptor beta chains from one sample sequenced in a study of shared clonotypes between healthy human individuals. Here immunoSEQ multiplex PCR was the method, and the copy in TCRdb shows in-frame clones only, minus some. Among about 1.1 million clones listed, approximately 80% were seen once. The sample taken for sequencing was memory CD4+ T cells from PBMCs. Subset denoted: CD45RA-negative fraction. These receptors were taken from a man between 18 and 29 years old in good health. Some clones in this sample may be carry-over from other donors' samples.

V gene TRBV28 combines with J gene TRBJ2-7; 9 bases align to TRBD1. CDR1 and CDR2 (germline): MDHEN, SYDVKM. The junction had 6 bases not matched to a gene; V was cut back by 6 bases and J by 0 bases. The CDR3 consists of 15 residues. The CDR3 loop reads CASRGTGRSSYEQYF. The CDR3 DNA sequence: TGTGCCAGCAGGGGGACAGGGCGGAGCTCCTACGAGCAGTACTTC.

The chain is built from TRBV9 and TRBJ1-1; D unresolved. There are 14 residues in the CDR3. Trimming cost V 0 bases and J 1 base, with 7 bases left between them. Germline CDR1 and CDR2: SGDLS and YYNGEE. For the CDR3, the DNA is TGTGCCAGCAGCGTAGCGGGGAAGAACACTGAAGCTTTCTTT. It specifies CASSVAGKNTEAFF.

The chain has TRBV28 and TRBJ2-3; D is uncertain. Between the trimmed V and J ends, which lost 2 bases and 4 bases, there was a span of 16 bases. The CDR3 has 16 residues. Germline V gives CDR1 MDHEN, CDR2 SYDVKM. Here the CDR3 reads CASSLIDLITADTQYF. The CDR3 DNA follows: TGTGCCAGCAGTTTAATCGATTTAATCACCGCAGATACGCAGTATTTT.

The rearrangement uses TRBV5-1 and TRBJ2-1; D ambiguous. The CDR3 is made up of 15 amino acids. The V gene lost 0 bases and the J gene lost 2 bases, with 9 bases spanning the gap. Germline CDR1 and CDR2: SGHRS and YFSETQ. This chain's CDR3 is CASSLESAAYNEQFF. DNA for the CDR3: TGCGCCAGCAGCTTGGAGAGCGCGGCCTACAATGAGCAGTTCTTC.

V is TRBV18 and J is TRBJ1-2; no reliable D call. The CDR3 sequence is 12 residues long. Looked up from germline, CDR1 is KGHSH and CDR2 is LQKENI. Trimming removed 1 base at V and 8 bases at J, with 8 bases between. CDR3 sequence: CASSPLREGYTF. The CDR3 DNA reads TGTGCCAGCTCACCACTAAGGGAAGGCTACACCTTC.

V gene TRBV18 combines with J gene TRBJ2-5; 9 bases are a match to TRBD2. The CDR3 totals 17 residues. CDR1 KGHSH and CDR2 LQKENI come from the germline V gene. V lost 0 bases, J lost 0 bases, and 5 bases stayed unmatched. The CDR3 protein is CASSPPGSGRYQETQYF. The CDR3 nucleotides are TGTGCCAGCTCACCACCCGGCAGCGGGAGGTACCAAGAGACCCAGTACTTC.